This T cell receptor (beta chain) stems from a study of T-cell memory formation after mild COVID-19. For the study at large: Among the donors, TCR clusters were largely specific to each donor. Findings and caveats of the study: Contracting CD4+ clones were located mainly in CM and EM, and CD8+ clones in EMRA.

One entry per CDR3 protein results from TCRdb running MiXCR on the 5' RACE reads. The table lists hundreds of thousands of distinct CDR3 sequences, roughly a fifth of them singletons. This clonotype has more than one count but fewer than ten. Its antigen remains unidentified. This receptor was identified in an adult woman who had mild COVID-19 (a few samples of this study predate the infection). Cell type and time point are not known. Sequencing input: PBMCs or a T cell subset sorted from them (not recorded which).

CDR3 sequence reads: CASSIRTNPVYGYTF. The CDR3 nucleotides read TGTGCCAGCAGTATCAGGACTAACCCCGTCTATGGCTACACCTTC. The rearrangement joins TRBV12-3 or TRBV12-4 to TRBJ1-2, with D unclear. Trimming shortened V by 5 bases and J by 4 bases, and 17 bases separated the two germline ends. The CDR3 is 15 residues long.